This TCR beta chain is from a study of blood T cell repertoires in COVID-19. Method: immunoSEQ multiplex PCR; TCRdb's copy keeps in-frame clones and lacks some. The table has fewer than 450,000 clones, around nine tenths seen once. Trimming took 5 bases from V and 0 from J, leaving 12 bases between them. In germline, CDR1 is SGDLS, CDR2 YYNGEE. CDR3 length: 15 amino acids. The rearrangement uses TRBV9 and TRBJ1-3; D gene ambiguous. The sequenced material came from PBMCs or T cells enriched from blood (not recorded which). The receptor was derived from a woman aged 18-29 years who had recovered from COVID-19. CDR3 sequence (DNA): TGTGCCAGCAGTCAAGGGAGGTCCTCTGGAAACACCATATATTTT. The encoded protein is CASSQGRSSGNTIYF.